The present T cell receptor (beta chain) was sequenced within a study of cytomegalovirus exposure and HLA in healthy donors. Study-level information: The same platform was used for the 130 or so validation repertoires and the approximately 700 first-cohort repertoires, a later analysis reported.

Germline V gene data show CDR1 as SGHAT and CDR2 as FQNNGV. The trim removed 3 bases at V and 7 bases at J, leaving 9 bases unmatched. This CDR3 has 17 amino acids. Worth noting for this clone: No antigen is known for it.

Profiling relied on immunoSEQ multiplex PCR, and the TCRdb table lists in-frame clones only, not all of them. This table has under 200,000 clones, about 90% appearing once. Points from the study as a whole: TCR clusters originating in the first cohort tended to co-occur in the roughly 130 validation repertoires, according to a later analysis. Whilst most TCR sequences proved rare, a subset of public TCRs occurred across many donors.

Sequences were obtained from PBMCs. The TCR sequence derives from a woman younger than 30 in good health and CMV-seropositive. V and J are TRBV11-2 and TRBJ2-1; 13 bases are a match to TRBD2. Here the CDR3 reads CASSLTELAGGQNEQFF. The DNA for the CDR3 is TGTGCCAGCAGCTTGACGGAACTAGCGGGGGGGCAGAATGAGCAGTTCTTC.